A single T cell receptor beta chain is shown here with its context. Its antigen is still unknown. One base away there is no much larger clone; base qualities are not given. This entry belongs to a study of cytomegalovirus exposure and HLA in healthy donors (dated by TCRdb to between 2016 and 2019). General notes on the study: The 500 to 700 repertoires of the first cohort and the roughly 120 validation repertoires were produced on the same platform, according to a later analysis. The study combined high-throughput TCR immunosequencing, statistical association of individual TCRs with disease status, and machine learning to predict cytomegalovirus infection status. A separate validation cohort of some 130 different subjects was used in addition to the roughly 700-subject first cohort. The study aimed to test whether cataloging public T cell receptors could reveal signatures of past pathogen exposure.

Study-wide conclusions, independent of this receptor: The classifier was reported to diagnose cytomegalovirus status with high specificity and sensitivity in both the original and validation cohorts. A total of some 180 TCR beta chains were listed by the study as associated with cytomegalovirus. All 110 or so repertoires were used to score co-occurrence in the validation cohort in a later analysis, because that analysis had no HLA typing for the cohort. A later analysis found that TCRs clustered in the first cohort also tended to co-occur in the 110 or so validation repertoires, with about 94% of cluster scores above 0. In vitro tests confirmed that three of the cytomegalovirus-associated TCR beta chains recognize cytomegalovirus antigens. It was suggested by the authors that the approach could potentially be generalized to other disease states and immunological phenotypes. Most TCR sequences were seen in very few donors, while some public TCRs were found in many individuals.

The donors belonged to the validation cohort of 90 to 150 subjects, which was separate from the approximately 700-subject first cohort. Library method: the immunoSEQ multiplex PCR assay. Regarding the original processing steps: A statistical classification framework was built for diagnosing cytomegalovirus status from the catalog of TCR beta chain sequences. In TCRdb, the immuneACCESS table is reduced to in-frame sequences with V and J assigned. These tables do not hold every clone; where another copy was compared, an unresolved V gene accounts for under half, and the others remain unexplained. The V and J calls and clone size are taken from that table; D and trimming were inferred from the DNA. This sample holds 150,000 to 200,000 clones; approximately 86% were observed only once. Jointly, the top ten make up more than 2% of the sample. Germline trimming: 3 bases from V, 1 base from J; junction bases outside gene matches: 5. The CDR3 measures 15 amino acids from cysteine to phenylalanine. The sequence is cut down to CDR3 DNA, 45 bases in frame from base 1. As encoded in the germline V gene, CDR1 is MGHRA while CDR2 is YSYEKL.

This chain joins TRBV4-1 to TRBJ1-1, with 7 bases matching TRBD1. Sequencing was performed on PBMCs. This sequence originates from a woman aged 18-35 years in good health and CMV-seronegative. The CDR3 amino acid sequence is: CASSHRQGANTEAFF. The sequenced DNA is TGCGCCAGCAGCCACAGACAGGGAGCGAACACTGAAGCTTTCTTT.